The source of this T cell receptor beta chain is a study of T cells after yellow fever vaccination. Trimming cost V 3 bases and J 1 base, with 9 bases left between them. This CDR3 comprises 14 residues. Worth noting for this clonotype: What it recognizes is unknown.

Overall study findings and caveats: Reappearance after the booster was seen for most primary-vaccination clones, at 95% to 96% CD4 and 75% to 90% CD8. Weaker overall, the secondary response nonetheless peaked faster (day 5 versus 15). Contamination by abundant bulk-population clonotypes could be present in FACS-sorted repertoires.

MiXCR, run by TCRdb on the 5' RACE reads, gives a single entry per CDR3 protein. This table has hundreds of thousands of distinct CDR3 sequences, approximately 13% appearing once. This clonotype originated in a man aged 18 to 30 who received the YFV17D yellow fever vaccine. Sequencing used CD4+ T cells sorted from PBMCs, obtained 15 days after the yellow fever booster vaccination. V gene TRBV12-3 or TRBV12-4 combines with J gene TRBJ1-1; D remains ambiguous. DNA of the CDR3: TGTGCCAGCAGTTTGTACACGACGAACACTGAAGCTTTCTTT. It encodes CASSLYTTNTEAFF.